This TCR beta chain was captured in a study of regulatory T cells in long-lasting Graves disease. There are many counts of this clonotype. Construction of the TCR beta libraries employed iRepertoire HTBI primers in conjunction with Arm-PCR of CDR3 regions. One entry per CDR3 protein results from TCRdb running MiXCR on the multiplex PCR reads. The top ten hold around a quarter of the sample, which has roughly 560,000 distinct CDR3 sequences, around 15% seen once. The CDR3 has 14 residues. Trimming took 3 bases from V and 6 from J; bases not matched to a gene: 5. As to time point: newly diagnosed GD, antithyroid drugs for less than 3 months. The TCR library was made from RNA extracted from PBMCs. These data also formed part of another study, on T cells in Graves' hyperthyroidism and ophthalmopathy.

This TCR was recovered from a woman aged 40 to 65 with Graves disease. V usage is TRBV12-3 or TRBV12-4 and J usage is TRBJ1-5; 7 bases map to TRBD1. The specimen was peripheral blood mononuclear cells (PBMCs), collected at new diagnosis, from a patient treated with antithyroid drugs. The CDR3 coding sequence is TGTGCCAGCAGTTTGGATACAGGGGTTCAGCCCCAGCATTTT. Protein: CASSLDTGVQPQHF.